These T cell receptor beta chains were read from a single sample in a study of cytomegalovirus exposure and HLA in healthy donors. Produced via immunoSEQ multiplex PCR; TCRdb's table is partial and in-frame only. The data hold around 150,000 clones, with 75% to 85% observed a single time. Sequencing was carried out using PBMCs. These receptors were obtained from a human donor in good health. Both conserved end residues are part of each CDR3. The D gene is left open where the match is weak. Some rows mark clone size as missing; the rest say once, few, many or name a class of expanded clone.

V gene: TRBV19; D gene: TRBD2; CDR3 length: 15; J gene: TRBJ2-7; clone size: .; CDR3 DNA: TGTGCCAGTAGTATAGGACTAGCGGGGGTGTACGAGCAGTACTTC; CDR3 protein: CASSIGLAGVYEQYF
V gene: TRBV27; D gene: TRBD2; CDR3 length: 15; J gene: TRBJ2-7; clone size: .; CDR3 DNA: TGTGCCAGCAGTAGTGGGACTAGCGGGAGGTCCGAGCAGTACTTC; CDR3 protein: CASSSGTSGRSEQYF
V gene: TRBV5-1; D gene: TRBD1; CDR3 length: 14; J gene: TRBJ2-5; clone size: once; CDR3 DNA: TGCGCCAGCAGCTACGGGACAGGGCACGAGACCCAGTACTTC; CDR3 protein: CASSYGTGHETQYF
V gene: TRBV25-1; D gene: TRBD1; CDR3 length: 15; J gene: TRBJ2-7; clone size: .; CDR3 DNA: TGTGCCAGCAGTGAATCCGGACAGGGAGCCTACGAGCAGTACTTC; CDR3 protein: CASSESGQGAYEQYF
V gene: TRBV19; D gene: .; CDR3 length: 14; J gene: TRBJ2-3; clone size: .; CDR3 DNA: TGTGCCAGTGGGGACTTTACTAGCACAGATACGCAGTATTTT; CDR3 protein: CASGDFTSTDTQYF
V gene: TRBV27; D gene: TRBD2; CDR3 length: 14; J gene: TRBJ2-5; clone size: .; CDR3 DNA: TGTGCCAGCAGTCCTCGAAGCGGGATTGAGACCCAGTACTTC; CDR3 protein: CASSPRSGIETQYF
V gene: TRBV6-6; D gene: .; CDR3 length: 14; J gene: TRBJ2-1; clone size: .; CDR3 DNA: TGTGCCAGCAGTACGGACAGCTCCTACAATGAGCAGTTCTTC; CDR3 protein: CASSTDSSYNEQFF
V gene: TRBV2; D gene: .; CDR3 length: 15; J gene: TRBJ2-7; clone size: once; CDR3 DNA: TGTGCCAGCAGTGTTAGTACAGGGAAGAACCACGAGCAGTACTTC; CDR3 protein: CASSVSTGKNHEQYF
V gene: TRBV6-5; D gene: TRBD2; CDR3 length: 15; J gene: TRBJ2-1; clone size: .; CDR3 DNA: TGTGCCAGCATTCGGACTAGCGGGGATTACTCTGAGCAGTTCTTC; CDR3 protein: CASIRTSGDYSEQFF
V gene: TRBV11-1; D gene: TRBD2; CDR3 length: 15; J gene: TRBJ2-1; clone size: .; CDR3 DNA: TGTGCCAGCAGCTTAGGTTCGGGAGGGTTAAATGAGCAGTTCTTC; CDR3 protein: CASSLGSGGLNEQFF
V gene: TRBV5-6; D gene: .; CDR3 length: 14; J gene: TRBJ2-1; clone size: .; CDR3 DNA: TGTGCCAGCACCACTAGCAGACTGTACAATGAGCAGTTCTTC; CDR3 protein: CASTTSRLYNEQFF
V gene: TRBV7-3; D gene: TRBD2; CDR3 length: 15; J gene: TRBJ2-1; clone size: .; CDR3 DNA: TGTGCCAGCAGCGAGGGACTAGCGGGAGTACATGAGCAGTTCTTC; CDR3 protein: CASSEGLAGVHEQFF
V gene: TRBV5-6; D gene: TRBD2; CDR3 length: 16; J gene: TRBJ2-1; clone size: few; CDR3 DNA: TGTGCCAGCAGTTCCGCACGCGGGGGGGCCTACAATGAGCAGTTCTTC; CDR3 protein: CASSSARGGAYNEQFF
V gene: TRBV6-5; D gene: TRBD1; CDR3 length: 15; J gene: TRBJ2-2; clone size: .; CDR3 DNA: TGTGCCAGCAGGAGGACAGGGGGACTCACCGGGGAGCTGTTTTTT; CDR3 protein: CASRRTGGLTGELFF
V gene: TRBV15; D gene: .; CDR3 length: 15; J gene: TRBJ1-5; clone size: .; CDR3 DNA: TGTGCCACCAGCGGAGAAGGAACAGGCAATCAGCCCCAGCATTTT; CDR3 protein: CATSGEGTGNQPQHF
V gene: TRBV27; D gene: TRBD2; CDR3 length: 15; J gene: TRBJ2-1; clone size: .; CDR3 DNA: TGTGCCAGCAGCCACTGGACTAGCGGGAGTTATGAGCAGTTCTTC; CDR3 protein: CASSHWTSGSYEQFF
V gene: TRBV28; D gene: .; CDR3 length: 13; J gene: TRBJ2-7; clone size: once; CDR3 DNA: TGTGCCAGCAGTCCCTGGACTCTCTACGAGCAGTACTTC; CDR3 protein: CASSPWTLYEQYF
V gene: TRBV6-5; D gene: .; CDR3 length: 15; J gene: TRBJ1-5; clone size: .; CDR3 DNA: TGTGCCAGCAGCCCTCGGCCCAGGGGTAATCAGCCCCAGCATTTT; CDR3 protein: CASSPRPRGNQPQHF
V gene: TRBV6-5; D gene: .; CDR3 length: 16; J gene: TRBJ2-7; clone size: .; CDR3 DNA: TGTGCCAGCAGTTACTCCTCAAGTTATAGCTCCTACGAGCAGTACTTC; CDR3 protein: CASSYSSSYSSYEQYF
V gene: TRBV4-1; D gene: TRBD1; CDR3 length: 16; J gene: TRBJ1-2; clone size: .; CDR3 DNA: TGCGCCAGCAGCCAAGAACATCCAGGGGGCGGCTATGGCTACACCTTC; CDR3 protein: CASSQEHPGGGYGYTF
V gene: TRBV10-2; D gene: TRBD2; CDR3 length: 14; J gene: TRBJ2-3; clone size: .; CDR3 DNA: TGCGCCAGCAGTGAGGCGGGGGGCACAGATACGCAGTATTTT; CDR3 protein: CASSEAGGTDTQYF
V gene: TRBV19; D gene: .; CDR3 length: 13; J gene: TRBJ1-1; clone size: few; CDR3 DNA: TGTGCCAGTAGCGCCACCGGTCTGACTGAAGCTTTCTTT; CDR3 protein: CASSATGLTEAFF
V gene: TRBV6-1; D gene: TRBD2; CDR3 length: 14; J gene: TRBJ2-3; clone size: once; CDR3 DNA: TGTGCCAGCAGGGCTAGCGGGGGAGTAGATACGCAGTATTTT; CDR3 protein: CASRASGGVDTQYF
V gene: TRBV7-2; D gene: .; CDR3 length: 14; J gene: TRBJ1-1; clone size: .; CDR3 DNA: TGTGCCAGCAGGAACGCGCAGGAGGGATTTGAAGCTTTCTTT; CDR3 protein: CASRNAQEGFEAFF
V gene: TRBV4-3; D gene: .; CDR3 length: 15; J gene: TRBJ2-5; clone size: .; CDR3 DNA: TGCGCCAGCAGCCAAGATCAGGCAGGAGGCCCCGAACAGTACTTC; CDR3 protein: CASSQDQAGGPEQYF
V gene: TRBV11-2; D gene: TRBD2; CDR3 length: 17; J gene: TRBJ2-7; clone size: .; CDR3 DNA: TGTGCCAGCAGCTTAGGGCCGGGACTAGCGATCTCCTACGAGCAGTACTTC; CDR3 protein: CASSLGPGLAISYEQYF
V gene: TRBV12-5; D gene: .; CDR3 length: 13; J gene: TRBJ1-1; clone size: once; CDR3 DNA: TGTGCTAGTGGTGCGGACAGGAACACTGAAGCTTTCTTT; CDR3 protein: CASGADRNTEAFF
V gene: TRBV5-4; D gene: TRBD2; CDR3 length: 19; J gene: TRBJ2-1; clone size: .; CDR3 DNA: TGTGCCAGCAGCTTGGAGGGGCAGCGAGCACTAGTACCCTGGGGGGGGCAGTTCTTC; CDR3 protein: CASSLEGQRALVPWGGQFF
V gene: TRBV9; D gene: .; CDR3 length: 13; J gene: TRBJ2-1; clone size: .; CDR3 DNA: TGTGCCAGCAGCGTTGGGGCCCTCAATGAGCAGTTCTTC; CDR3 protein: CASSVGALNEQFF
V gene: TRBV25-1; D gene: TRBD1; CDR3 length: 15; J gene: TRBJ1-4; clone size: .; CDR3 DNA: TGTGCCAGCAGTCGAAAGGGACAGAGGTCCGAAAAACTGTTTTTT; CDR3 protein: CASSRKGQRSEKLFF
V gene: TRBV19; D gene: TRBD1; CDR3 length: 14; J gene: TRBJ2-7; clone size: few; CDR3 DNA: TGTGCCAGTAGTACCCGGGACAGGGTCTACGAGCAGTACTTC; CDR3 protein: CASSTRDRVYEQYF